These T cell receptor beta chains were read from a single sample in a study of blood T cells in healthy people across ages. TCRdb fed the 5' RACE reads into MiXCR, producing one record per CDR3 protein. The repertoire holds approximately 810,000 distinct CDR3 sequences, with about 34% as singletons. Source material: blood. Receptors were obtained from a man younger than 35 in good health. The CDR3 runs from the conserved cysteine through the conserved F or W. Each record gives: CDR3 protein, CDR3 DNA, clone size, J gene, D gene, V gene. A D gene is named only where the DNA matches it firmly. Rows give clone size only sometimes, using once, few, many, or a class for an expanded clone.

CDR3aa: CASSLDQGGGIEKLFF
CDR3nt: TGTGCCAGCAGCTTAGACCAGGGAGGAGGGATCGAAAAACTGTTTTTT
abundance: once
j_gene: TRBJ1-4
d_gene: .
v_gene: TRBV7-9

CDR3aa: CASSQSLTGTITDTQYF
CDR3nt: TGTGCCAGCAGCCAATCGTTAACCGGGACGATCACAGATACGCAGTATTTT
abundance: few
j_gene: TRBJ2-3
d_gene: .
v_gene: TRBV3-1

CDR3aa: CASSPHPGQGANCGYTF
CDR3nt: TGTGCCAGCAGCCCCCACCCGGGACAGGGAGCTAACTGTGGCTACACCTTC
abundance: .
j_gene: TRBJ1-2
d_gene: TRBD1
v_gene: TRBV9

CDR3aa: CASSFYIGTSGGSTDTQYF
CDR3nt: TGTGCCAGCAGCTTTTATATCGGGACTAGCGGGGGGAGCACAGATACGCAGTATTTT
abundance: .
j_gene: TRBJ2-3
d_gene: TRBD2
v_gene: TRBV13

CDR3aa: CASTWGIEKLFF
CDR3nt: TGTGCCAGCACCTGGGGCATTGAAAAACTGTTTTTT
abundance: .
j_gene: TRBJ1-4
d_gene: .
v_gene: TRBV12-3/TRBV12-4

CDR3aa: CASSVVPDSGNTIYF
CDR3nt: TGTGCCAGCAGCGTAGTTCCGGATTCTGGAAACACCATATATTTT
abundance: .
j_gene: TRBJ1-3
d_gene: .
v_gene: TRBV9

CDR3aa: CSARSRQPNTEAFF
CDR3nt: TGCAGTGCTAGAAGTAGACAGCCGAACACTGAAGCTTTCTTT
abundance: few
j_gene: TRBJ1-1
d_gene: .
v_gene: TRBV20-1

CDR3aa: CTTSRDGSGGHNEQFF
CDR3nt: TGTACCACCAGCAGAGATGGTAGCGGGGGGCACAATGAGCAGTTCTTC
abundance: .
j_gene: TRBJ2-1
d_gene: TRBD2
v_gene: TRBV15

CDR3aa: CSSRTGQETQYF
CDR3nt: TGCAGCTCTCGGACAGGGCAAGAGACCCAGTACTTC
abundance: many
j_gene: TRBJ2-5
d_gene: TRBD1
v_gene: TRBV29-1

CDR3aa: CASSLNQGSEKLFF
CDR3nt: TGTGCCAGCAGTTTAAACCAGGGAAGCGAAAAACTGTTTTTT
abundance: few
j_gene: TRBJ1-4
d_gene: .
v_gene: TRBV12-3/TRBV12-4

CDR3aa: CSARDGGPSALSNEQFF
CDR3nt: TGCAGTGCTAGAGATGGGGGACCTAGCGCCCTCTCCAATGAGCAGTTCTTC
abundance: .
j_gene: TRBJ2-1
d_gene: .
v_gene: TRBV20-1

CDR3aa: CASSLSGGPGEQYF
CDR3nt: TGTGCCAGCAGTTTATCGGGGGGGCCGGGAGAGCAGTACTTC
abundance: .
j_gene: TRBJ2-7
d_gene: TRBD2
v_gene: TRBV12-3/TRBV12-4

CDR3aa: CASSWTANTGELFF
CDR3nt: TGCGCCAGCAGCTGGACAGCGAACACCGGGGAGCTGTTTTTT
abundance: .
j_gene: TRBJ2-2
d_gene: .
v_gene: TRBV5-1

CDR3aa: CASSELEVLLRGEVFEKLFF
CDR3nt: TGTGCCAGCAGTGAACTAGAAGTACTCCTAAGGGGAGAGGTCTTTGAAAAACTGTTTTTT
abundance: .
j_gene: TRBJ1-4
d_gene: .
v_gene: TRBV25-1

CDR3aa: CASRTSGGTYEQYF
CDR3nt: TGTGCCAGCAGAACTAGCGGGGGAACCTACGAGCAGTACTTC
abundance: few
j_gene: TRBJ2-7
d_gene: TRBD2
v_gene: TRBV13

CDR3aa: CASRETDRVWGYTF
CDR3nt: TGTGCCAGCAGGGAGACTGACAGGGTTTGGGGCTACACCTTC
abundance: few
j_gene: TRBJ1-2
d_gene: TRBD1
v_gene: TRBV6-1

CDR3aa: CASSLAGGQYF
CDR3nt: TGTGCCAGCAGCTTAGCGGGGGGACAGTATTTT
abundance: few
j_gene: TRBJ2-3
d_gene: .
v_gene: TRBV7-2

CDR3aa: CASSLGPAGKGQPQHF
CDR3nt: TGCGCCAGCAGCTTGGGACCGGCGGGGAAGGGCCAGCCCCAGCATTTT
abundance: few
j_gene: TRBJ1-5
d_gene: .
v_gene: TRBV5-1

CDR3aa: CASSPLTGTNYGYTF
CDR3nt: TGTGCCAGCAGCCCATTAACAGGGACTAACTATGGCTACACCTTC
abundance: .
j_gene: TRBJ1-2
d_gene: .
v_gene: TRBV3-1

CDR3aa: CASSRTGEMDTQYF
CDR3nt: TGTGCCAGCAGCCGTACAGGAGAAATGGATACGCAGTATTTT
abundance: .
j_gene: TRBJ2-3
d_gene: .
v_gene: TRBV28

CDR3aa: CAISESTGGAGYKQYF
CDR3nt: TGTGCCATCAGTGAGTCGACCGGGGGGGCCGGGTACAAGCAGTACTTC
abundance: .
j_gene: TRBJ2-5
d_gene: TRBD2
v_gene: TRBV10-3

CDR3aa: CAIRTAQYF
CDR3nt: TGTGCCATCCGGACGGCCCAGTACTTC
abundance: few
j_gene: TRBJ2-7
d_gene: .
v_gene: TRBV10-3

CDR3aa: CASSKGPNTEAFF
CDR3nt: TGTGCCAGTAGTAAGGGGCCGAACACTGAAGCTTTCTTT
abundance: once
j_gene: TRBJ1-1
d_gene: .
v_gene: TRBV19

CDR3aa: CASRPTGFGELFF
CDR3nt: TGTGCCAGCAGACCGACAGGGTTCGGGGAGCTGTTTTTT
abundance: .
j_gene: TRBJ2-2
d_gene: TRBD1
v_gene: TRBV6-5

CDR3aa: CSAPGSLNSNTEAFF
CDR3nt: TGCAGTGCGCCCGGCTCCCTTAATTCGAACACTGAAGCTTTCTTT
abundance: few
j_gene: TRBJ1-1
d_gene: .
v_gene: TRBV20-1

CDR3aa: CASSERRGGKETQFF
CDR3nt: TGTGCCAGCAGTGAGCGGCGGGGGGGCAAAGAGACCCAGTTCTTC
abundance: .
j_gene: TRBJ2-1
d_gene: TRBD2
v_gene: TRBV2

CDR3aa: CATSRDRGVNTEAFF
CDR3nt: TGTGCCACCAGCAGAGATAGGGGCGTGAACACTGAAGCTTTCTTT
abundance: .
j_gene: TRBJ1-1
d_gene: .
v_gene: TRBV15

CDR3aa: CASSESASGQETQYF
CDR3nt: TGTGCCAGCAGTGAATCGGCTAGCGGCCAAGAGACCCAGTACTTC
abundance: .
j_gene: TRBJ2-5
d_gene: TRBD2
v_gene: TRBV2

CDR3aa: CASSPTTSSPDIQYF
CDR3nt: TGTGCCAGCAGCCCTACGACTAGTTCCCCCGACATTCAGTACTTC
abundance: many
j_gene: TRBJ2-4
d_gene: .
v_gene: TRBV12-3/TRBV12-4

CDR3aa: CAAGRGQKLFF
CDR3nt: TGCGCCGCGGGAAGGGGGCAGAAACTGTTTTTT
abundance: .
j_gene: TRBJ1-4
d_gene: TRBD1
v_gene: TRBV4-1

CDR3aa: CASSARGVGELFF
CDR3nt: TGTGCCAGCAGTGCCAGGGGTGTCGGGGAGCTGTTTTTT
abundance: once
j_gene: TRBJ2-2
d_gene: .
v_gene: TRBV12-3/TRBV12-4

CDR3aa: CAWSVRTAPGSYEQYF
CDR3nt: TGTGCCTGGAGTGTAAGGACTGCCCCAGGCTCCTACGAGCAGTACTTC
abundance: .
j_gene: TRBJ2-7
d_gene: .
v_gene: TRBV30

CDR3aa: CASSEWGWADQETQYF
CDR3nt: TGTGCCAGCAGCGAGTGGGGCTGGGCAGATCAAGAGACCCAGTACTTC
abundance: .
j_gene: TRBJ2-5
d_gene: .
v_gene: TRBV9

CDR3aa: CSARLAGMLYNEQFF
CDR3nt: TGCAGTGCTAGGCTAGCGGGGATGCTCTACAATGAGCAGTTCTTC
abundance: .
j_gene: TRBJ2-1
d_gene: TRBD2
v_gene: TRBV20-1

CDR3aa: CASSELKDRGYEQYF
CDR3nt: TGTGCCAGCAGTGAATTAAAGGACAGGGGTTACGAGCAGTACTTC
abundance: .
j_gene: TRBJ2-7
d_gene: TRBD1
v_gene: TRBV25-1

CDR3aa: CASSPQAGGSSSYNEQFF
CDR3nt: TGCGCCAGCAGCCCTCAAGCGGGGGGGTCCAGCTCCTACAATGAGCAGTTCTTC
abundance: many
j_gene: TRBJ2-1
d_gene: TRBD2
v_gene: TRBV4-1

CDR3aa: CASSYSIAGGPDEQFF
CDR3nt: TGTGCCAGCAGTTACTCGATAGCTGGGGGGCCCGATGAGCAGTTCTTC
abundance: few
j_gene: TRBJ2-1
d_gene: .
v_gene: TRBV6-2/TRBV6-3

CDR3aa: CSVVGGNYGYTF
CDR3nt: TGCAGCGTTGTAGGTGGAAACTATGGCTACACCTTC
abundance: once
j_gene: TRBJ1-2
d_gene: .
v_gene: TRBV29-1

CDR3aa: CASGVIGNQPQHF
CDR3nt: TGTGCTAGTGGTGTTATAGGGAATCAGCCCCAGCATTTT
abundance: .
j_gene: TRBJ1-5
d_gene: .
v_gene: TRBV12-5

CDR3aa: CSVGTGGNQPQHF
CDR3nt: TGCAGCGTTGGGACAGGGGGGAATCAGCCCCAGCATTTT
abundance: many
j_gene: TRBJ1-5
d_gene: TRBD1
v_gene: TRBV29-1

CDR3aa: CASSSPGLAGPDTQYF
CDR3nt: TGTGCCAGCAGCTCGCCGGGACTAGCGGGGCCAGATACGCAGTATTTT
abundance: .
j_gene: TRBJ2-3
d_gene: TRBD2
v_gene: TRBV28

CDR3aa: CASSQDGGQGWYNEQFF
CDR3nt: TGCGCCAGCAGCCAAGACGGGGGACAGGGGTGGTACAATGAGCAGTTCTTC
abundance: .
j_gene: TRBJ2-1
d_gene: TRBD1
v_gene: TRBV4-1

CDR3aa: CSATTRNEQFF
CDR3nt: TGCAGTGCTACGACTCGAAATGAGCAGTTCTTC
abundance: once
j_gene: TRBJ2-1
d_gene: .
v_gene: TRBV20-1

CDR3aa: CSVEVFRTDTQYF
CDR3nt: TGCAGCGTTGAAGTGTTCCGCACAGATACGCAGTATTTT
abundance: once
j_gene: TRBJ2-3
d_gene: .
v_gene: TRBV29-1